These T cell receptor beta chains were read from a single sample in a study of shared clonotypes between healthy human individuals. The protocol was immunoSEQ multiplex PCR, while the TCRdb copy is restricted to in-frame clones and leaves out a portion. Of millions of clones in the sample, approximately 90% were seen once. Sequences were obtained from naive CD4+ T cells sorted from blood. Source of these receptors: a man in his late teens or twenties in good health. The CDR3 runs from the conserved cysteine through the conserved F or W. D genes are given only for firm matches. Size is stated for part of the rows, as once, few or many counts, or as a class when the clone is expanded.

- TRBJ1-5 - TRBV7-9 TGTGCCAGCAGCTTAGCGGATTGGGGAGATCAGCCCCAGCATTTT CASSLADWGDQPQHF
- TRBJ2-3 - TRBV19 TGTGCCAGTAGAGGATGGGGGAGCGGAGATACGCAGTATTTT CASRGWGSGDTQYF
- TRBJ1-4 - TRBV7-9 TGTGCCAGCAGCTTAAGACAGCCCTTTGAAAAACTGTTTTTT CASSLRQPFEKLFF
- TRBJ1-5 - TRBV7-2 TGTGCCAGCAGCGCCTGGGAGAGGCAGCCCCAGCATTTT CASSAWERQPQHF
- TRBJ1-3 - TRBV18 TGTGCCAGCTCACCATCCACAGGCAGTTCTGGAAACACCATATATTTT CASSPSTGSSGNTIYF
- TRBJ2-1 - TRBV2 TGTGCCAGCAGGGGGGACGTGGATGAGCAGTTCTTC CASRGDVDEQFF
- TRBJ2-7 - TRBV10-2 TGCGCCAGCAGTGAGGGCCGAGCGGTACCCTACGAGCAGTACTTC CASSEGRAVPYEQYF
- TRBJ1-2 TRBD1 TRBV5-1 TGCGCCAGCGGGAGTACTCCCGGGACAGAATTAAACTATGGCTACACCTTC CASGSTPGTELNYGYTF
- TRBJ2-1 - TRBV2 TGTGCCACCCACCCTAGCTTCGCCCTGGGCCGCTACAATGAGCAGTTCTTC CATHPSFALGRYNEQFF
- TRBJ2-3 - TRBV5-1 TGCGCCAGCAGACTGGAGGGCGAAAGCACAGATACGCAGTATTTT CASRLEGESTDTQYF
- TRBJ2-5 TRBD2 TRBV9 TGTGCCAGCGGGGGAGGGACCCGAGAGACCCAGTACTTC CASGGGTRETQYF
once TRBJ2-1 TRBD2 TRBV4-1 TGCGCCAGCCGTAACCTGCGGGAGTCAATCGAGCAGTTCTTC CASRNLRESIEQFF
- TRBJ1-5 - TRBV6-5 TGTGCCAGCTCTAGGGCAGGGAATCAGCCCCAGCATTTT CASSRAGNQPQHF
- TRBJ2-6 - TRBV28 TGTGCCAGCAGGTCCGGGTCCCTCTCTGGGGCCAACGTCCTGACTTTC CASRSGSLSGANVLTF
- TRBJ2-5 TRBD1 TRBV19 TGTGCCAGTAGTCCGCGGACAGGGAAGTACCAAGAGACCCAGTACTTC CASSPRTGKYQETQYF
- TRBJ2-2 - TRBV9 TGTGCCAGCAGCGTTAACGGGATCGGGGAGCTGTTTTTT CASSVNGIGELFF
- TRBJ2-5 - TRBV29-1 TGCAGCGTTGCTCGGTCCCAAGAGACCCAGTACTTC CSVARSQETQYF
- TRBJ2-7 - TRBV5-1 TGCGCCAGCAGCGTGACGGACTATTACGAGCAGTACTTC CASSVTDYYEQYF
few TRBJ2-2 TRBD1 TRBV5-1 TGCGCCAGCAGCCCCGCCCGGGGACAGCCGAACACCGGGGAGCTGTTTTTT CASSPARGQPNTGELFF
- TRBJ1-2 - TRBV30 TGTGCCTGGAGTGCAGGCCTGGTAGCTAACTATGGCTACACCTTC CAWSAGLVANYGYTF
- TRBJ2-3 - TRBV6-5 TGTGCCAGCAGTGTACCTGGACTGTACAATACGCAGTATTTT CASSVPGLYNTQYF
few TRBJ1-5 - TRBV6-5 TGTGCCAGCAGCTTAGGACAGTTTAGCAATCAGCCCCAGCATTTT CASSLGQFSNQPQHF
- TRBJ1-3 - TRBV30 TGTGCCTGGAGATACAAAGCTGGAAACACCATATATTTT CAWRYKAGNTIYF
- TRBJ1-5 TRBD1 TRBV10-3 TGTGCCATCAGTCTCCAGGGGGCTCAGCCCCAGCATTTT CAISLQGAQPQHF
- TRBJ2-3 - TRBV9 TGTGCCAGCAGCGTAGGGGTCCCCACAGATACGCAGTATTTT CASSVGVPTDTQYF
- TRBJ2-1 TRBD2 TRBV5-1 TGCGCCAGCACCTTAGCGGGAGGGGGCTACAATGAGCAGTTCTTC CASTLAGGGYNEQFF
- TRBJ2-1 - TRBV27 TGTGCCAGCAGTTTTGGGACCCACAATGAGCAGTTCTTC CASSFGTHNEQFF
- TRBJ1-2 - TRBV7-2 TGTGCCAGCAGCTCACGGGGGTCCGCTAACTATGGCTACACCTTC CASSSRGSANYGYTF
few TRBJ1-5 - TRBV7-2 TGTGCCAGCAGCTTAGACCACAATCAGCCCCAGCATTTT CASSLDHNQPQHF
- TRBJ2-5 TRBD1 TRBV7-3 TGTGCCAGCAGTCGGGACAGGGCTGGAGAGACCCAGTACTTC CASSRDRAGETQYF
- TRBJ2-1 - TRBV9 TGTGCCAGCAGCGTAGCGATTTCCTTCCCCAATGAGCAGTTCTTC CASSVAISFPNEQFF
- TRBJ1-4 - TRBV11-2 TGTGCCAGCAGCTTAGATAGGTCTGGACTGTTTTTT CASSLDRSGLFF
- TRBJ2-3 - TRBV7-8 TGTGCCAGCAGCTTAGACCGGACGGCTAGCACAGATACGCAGTATTTT CASSLDRTASTDTQYF
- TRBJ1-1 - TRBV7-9 TGTGCCAGCAGCTTAGCCCCCCCTGAAGCTTTCTTT CASSLAPPEAFF
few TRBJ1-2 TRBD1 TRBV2 TGTGCCAGCAGTAGTACAGGGGACTATGGCTACACCTTC CASSSTGDYGYTF
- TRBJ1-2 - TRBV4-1 TGCGCCAGCAGCCAAGGAGCTTCCGGGACAAGACCTAACTATGGCTACACCTTC CASSQGASGTRPNYGYTF
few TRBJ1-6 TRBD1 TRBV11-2 TGTGCCAGCAGCTCCCGGACAGGAGCTAATTCACCCCTCCACTTT CASSSRTGANSPLHF
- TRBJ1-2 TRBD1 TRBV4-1 TGCGCCAGCAGCCAAGATGTTCTGACAGGGGGCTTGGGTGGCTACACCTTC CASSQDVLTGGLGGYTF
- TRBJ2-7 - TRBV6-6 TGTGCCAGCAGTCGGTGGGGGATCTCCTACTTC CASSRWGISYF
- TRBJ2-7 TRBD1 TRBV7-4 TGTGCCAGCAGCTCCTCGCTCACAGGGGGCCCCCTCTACGAGCAGTACTTC CASSSSLTGGPLYEQYF
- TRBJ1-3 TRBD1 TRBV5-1 TGCGCCAGCAGCCCAGACAGGGGATCTGGAAACACCATATATTTT CASSPDRGSGNTIYF
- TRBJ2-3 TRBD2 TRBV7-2 TGTGCCAGCAGCTATAGCGGGAGCAGTGCAGATACGCAGTATTTT CASSYSGSSADTQYF
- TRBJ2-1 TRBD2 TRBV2 TGTGCCAGCAGTAGCGGACTAGCGGGGGATGAGCAGTTCTTC CASSSGLAGDEQFF